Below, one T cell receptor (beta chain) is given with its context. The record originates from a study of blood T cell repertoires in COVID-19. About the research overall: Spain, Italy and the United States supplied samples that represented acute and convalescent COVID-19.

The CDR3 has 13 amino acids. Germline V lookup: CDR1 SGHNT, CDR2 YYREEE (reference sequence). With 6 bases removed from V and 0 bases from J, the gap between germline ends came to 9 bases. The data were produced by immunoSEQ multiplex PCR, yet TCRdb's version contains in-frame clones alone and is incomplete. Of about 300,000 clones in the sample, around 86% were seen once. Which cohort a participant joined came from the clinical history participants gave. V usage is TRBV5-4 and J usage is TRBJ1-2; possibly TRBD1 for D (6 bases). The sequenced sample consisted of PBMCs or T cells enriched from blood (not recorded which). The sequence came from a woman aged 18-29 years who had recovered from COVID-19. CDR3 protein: CASKGVTNYGYTF. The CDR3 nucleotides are TGTGCCAGCAAGGGGGTGACTAACTATGGCTACACCTTC.